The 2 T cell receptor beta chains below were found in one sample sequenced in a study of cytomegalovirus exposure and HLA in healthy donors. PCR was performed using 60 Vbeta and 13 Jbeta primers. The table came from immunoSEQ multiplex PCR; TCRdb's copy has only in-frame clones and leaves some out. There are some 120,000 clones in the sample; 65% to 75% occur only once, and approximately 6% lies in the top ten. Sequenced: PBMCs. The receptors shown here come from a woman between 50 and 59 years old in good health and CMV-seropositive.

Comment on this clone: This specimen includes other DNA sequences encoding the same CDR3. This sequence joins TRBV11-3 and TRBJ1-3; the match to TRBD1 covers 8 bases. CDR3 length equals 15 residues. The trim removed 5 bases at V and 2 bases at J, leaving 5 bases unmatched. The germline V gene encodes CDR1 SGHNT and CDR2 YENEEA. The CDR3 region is CASSPGQGPGNTIYF. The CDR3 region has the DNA TGTGCCAGCAGCCCTGGACAGGGACCTGGAAACACCATATATTTT.

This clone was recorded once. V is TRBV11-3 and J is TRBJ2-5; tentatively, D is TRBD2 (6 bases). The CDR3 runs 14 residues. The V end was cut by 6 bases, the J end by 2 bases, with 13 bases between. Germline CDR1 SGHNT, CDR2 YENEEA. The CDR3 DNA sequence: TGTGCCAGCAGACTGGGGGGACCGCAAGAGACCCAGTACTTC. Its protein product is CASRLGGPQETQYF.